Following are 5 T cell receptor beta chains from one sample sequenced in a study of OX40 agonist ivuxolimab in advanced cancers. Some clones are missing from TCRdb's copy, which holds only in-frame ones; the method was immunoSEQ multiplex PCR. The table has some 97,000 clones, 89% seen once. The sample here was CD4+ or CD8+ T cells sorted from blood, taken in a trial of the OX40 agonist ivuxolimab. The receptor set was obtained from an adult with an advanced solid tumor such as melanoma, head and neck, liver or kidney cancer.

The rearrangement joins TRBV6-5 to TRBJ2-3, with D unclear. V was clipped by 8 bases and J by 6 bases, with 6 bases between them. CDR1 and CDR2 from the germline V gene are MNHEY and SVGAGI. CDR3 length: 10 residues. CDR3 coding DNA: TGTGCCAGCGGGCGCGATACGCAGTATTTT. It codes for CASGRDTQYF.

This rearrangement joins TRBV27 to TRBJ1-1; D is undetermined. This CDR3 is built from 15 residues. Germline CDR1 and CDR2: MNHEY and SMNVEV (reference sequence). The germline V and J ends were trimmed by 0 bases and 4 bases, with 12 bases remaining between them. In nucleotides, the CDR3 is TGTGCCAGCAGTTTATCGGGCACCCGGGGCACTGAAGCTTTCTTT. Amino acid sequence: CASSLSGTRGTEAFF.

Here the CDR3 DNA reads TGTGCCAGCAGCCCCTCGGACAGGGAGTATTCACCCCTCCACTTT. Its protein product is CASSPSDREYSPLHF. This sequence joins TRBV6-5 and TRBJ1-6, with 8 nucleotides matching TRBD1. The V gene end was trimmed by 6 bases and the J gene end by 8 bases; junction bases not matched to a gene: 9. CDR3 length: 15 amino acids. The germline gives CDR1 MNHEY, CDR2 SVGAGI.

CDR3 residues: CATRGTGLDGYTF. CDR3 sequence (DNA): TGTGCCACCAGAGGGACAGGACTCGATGGCTACACCTTC. V is TRBV15 and J is TRBJ1-2; 8 bases line up with TRBD1. Losses at the gene ends were 6 bases for V and 6 bases for J; bases not matched to a gene: 6. This CDR3 is 13 amino acids long. Germline-derived CDR1 and CDR2 are LNHNV and YYDKDF (reference sequence).

The V and J genes are TRBV5-1 and TRBJ2-2, with D perhaps matching TRBD2 (5 bases). Germline lookup yields CDR1 SGHRS and CDR2 YFSETQ. The ends were cut back, 4 bases at V and 0 bases at J, with 13 bases in the middle. The CDR3 runs to 16 residues. In nucleotides, the CDR3 is TGCGCCAGCAGCCGGGCGGGCAGAACGAACACCGGGGAGCTGTTTTTT. Translation gives CASSRAGRTNTGELFF.